The 20 T cell receptor beta chains below come from one sample, sequenced in a study of T cell changes during pregnancy in multiple sclerosis. TCRdb's table, derived via immunoSEQ multiplex PCR, lists solely in-frame clones and lacks some. The sample has roughly 20,000 clones, around 87% seen once. The sample here was CD8+ T cells from peripheral blood mononuclear cells, taken in the third trimester of pregnancy. Every receptor here comes from a female donor in good health, enrolled as a control in a pregnancy study.

V is TRBV5-4 and J is TRBJ1-1, with TRBD1 matching 8 bases. V lost 4 bases to trimming and J lost 0 bases; unmatched junction nucleotides: 5. The CDR3 is made up of 15 amino acids. From germline, CDR1 is SGHNT and CDR2 YYREEE (reference sequence). CDR3 in amino acids: CASSPWTGMNTEAFF. CDR3 in DNA: TGTGCCAGCAGCCCCTGGACAGGGATGAACACTGAAGCTTTCTTT.

The J gene is TRBJ1-1, the V gene TRBV19, with D possibly being TRBD1 (5 bases). Germline CDR1 and CDR2: LNHDA and SQIVND (reference sequence). The V end lost 6 bases, the J end lost 0 bases, and 5 bases lay between the germline ends. The CDR3 totals 12 residues. CDR3 amino acids: CASRGLNTEAFF. The CDR3 DNA reads TGTGCCAGTAGGGGGCTGAACACTGAAGCTTTCTTT.

The genes are TRBV14 and TRBJ2-7; TRBD1 matches at 7 bases. V lost 4 bases, J lost 6 bases, and 9 bases stayed unmatched. CDR1 is SGHDN and CDR2 is FVKESK in the germline V gene. CDR3 size: 14 residues. The CDR3 sequence is CASSRKTGVGEQYF. CDR3 DNA: TGTGCCAGCAGCCGGAAAACAGGGGTGGGCGAGCAGTACTTC.

The chain carries TRBV14 and TRBJ1-4; D is undetermined. The CDR3 consists of 16 residues. The germline gives CDR1 SGHDN, CDR2 FVKESK. Trimming left V 1 base short and J 1 base short, with 10 bases between. In nucleotides, the CDR3 is TGTGCCAGCAGCCAAGTTTCAGGAATAACTAATGAAAAACTGTTTTTT. It yields the protein CASSQVSGITNEKLFF.

This clone has more than one count but fewer than ten. The J gene is TRBJ2-1, the V gene TRBV5-1; 9 nucleotides align to TRBD1. This CDR3 has 15 residues. V lost 0 bases to trimming and J lost 8 bases; unmatched junction nucleotides: 6. Germline V CDR1 and CDR2: SGHRS, YFSETQ. The chain's CDR3 is CASSLGTGVVHEQFF. The CDR3 DNA follows: TGCGCCAGCAGCTTGGGGACAGGGGTCGTACATGAGCAGTTCTTC. The whole variable domain, filled in from reference TRBV5-1 and TRBJ2-1, reads KAGVTQTPRYLIKTRGQQVTLSCSPISGHRSVSWYQQTPGQGLQFLFEYFSETQRNKGNFPGRFSGRQFSNSRSEMNVSTLELGDSALYLCASSLGTGVVHEQFFGPGTRLTVL.

This clone has ten or more counts. The J gene is TRBJ1-5, the V gene TRBV6-1; TRBD1 matches at 9 bases. The V segment lost 6 bases and the J segment 2 bases; nucleotides outside the gene matches: 5. Germline values: CDR1 MNHNS, CDR2 SASEGT. The CDR3 is made up of 15 amino acids. DNA for the CDR3: TGTGCCAGCAGCTGGACAGGGGTAGGCAATCAGCCCCAGCATTTT. Its translation: CASSWTGVGNQPQHF.

V is TRBV6-1 and J is TRBJ2-7; tentatively, D is TRBD1 (6 bases). Trimming cost V 1 base and J 1 base, with 14 bases left between them. Looked up from germline, CDR1 is MNHNS and CDR2 is SASEGT. This CDR3 is built from 16 residues. The CDR3 bases are TGTGCCAGCAGTGAAGGAGAGGGGGAAGCTTCCTACGAGCAGTACTTC. It translates to CASSEGEGEASYEQYF.

The V and J genes are TRBV9 and TRBJ1-3; D unclear. The CDR3 runs to 14 residues. Trimming took off 3 bases at V and 1 base at J, with 8 bases between the two ends. Germline lookup yields CDR1 SGDLS and CDR2 YYNGEE. CDR3 in amino acids: CASSARGSGNTIYF. The CDR3 DNA sequence: TGTGCCAGCAGCGCGAGAGGGTCTGGAAACACCATATATTTT.

The gene calls are TRBV7-3 and TRBJ2-3; TRBD2 matches at 14 bases. Trimming cost V 5 bases and J 6 bases; bases outside gene matches: 4. The CDR3 extends over 15 amino acids. Germline lookup yields CDR1 SGHTA and CDR2 FQGTGA. CDR3 in DNA: TGTGCCAGCAGCCTGGGACTAGCGGGAGCTGATACGCAGTATTTT. Its translation: CASSLGLAGADTQYF. The variable domain in full, with the rest retrieved from reference TRBV7-3 and TRBJ2-3, is GAGVSQTPSNKVTEKGKYVELRCDPISGHTALYWYRQSLGQGPEFLIYFQGTGAADDSGLPNDRFFAVRPEGSVSTLKIQRTERGDSAVYLCASSLGLAGADTQYFGPGTRLTVL.

The chain uses TRBV28 and TRBJ1-2; TRBD1 might be the D (6 bases). V was shortened by 3 bases and J by 5 bases, with 13 bases between the two germline ends. Germline V gene lookup returns CDR1 MDHEN and CDR2 SYDVKM. The CDR3 extends over 14 amino acids. CDR3 DNA: TGTGCCAGCAGTTTCACGGACAGAGGTTATGGCTACACCTTC. Amino acid sequence: CASSFTDRGYGYTF.

V is TRBV27 and J is TRBJ2-1, with 9 bases fitting TRBD1. Per germline, CDR1 MNHEY and CDR2 SMNVEV (reference sequence). V gave up 4 bases and J gave up 0 bases; unmatched junction bases: 4. This CDR3 spans 16 amino acids. CDR3 coding DNA: TGTGCCAGCAGTTCGGGACAGGGTCGCTCCTACAATGAGCAGTTCTTC. This translates into CASSSGQGRSYNEQFF.

The CDR3: CASSQEMGDRGHEQYF. DNA for the CDR3: TGTGCCAGCAGCCAAGAAATGGGGGACAGGGGGCACGAGCAGTACTTC. This chain uses TRBV4-2 with TRBJ2-7, with 12 bases aligning to TRBD1. The length of the CDR3 is 16 residues. The V segment lost 0 bases and the J segment 5 bases; nucleotides outside the gene matches: 5. Germline V CDR1 and CDR2: LGHNA, YNFKEQ.

The chain combines TRBV19 with TRBJ2-1, with 14 bases that match TRBD2. The CDR3 is made up of 19 amino acids. J gave up 5 bases and V 3 bases, and 12 bases lay outside the gene matches. The germline V gene encodes CDR1 LNHDA and CDR2 SQIVND (reference sequence). CDR3 DNA sequence: TGTGCCAGTAGTATTATGGGACTAGCGGGGGCCGTAATAAACAATGAGCAGTTCTTC. It yields the protein CASSIMGLAGAVINNEQFF.

The V and J genes are TRBV5-5 and TRBJ2-5; no reliable D call. Trimming shortened V by 2 bases and J by 5 bases, and 10 bases separated the two germline ends. CDR1 and CDR2 (germline): SGHKS, YYEKEE (reference sequence). This CDR3 has 13 residues. The CDR3: CASSFAVGETQYF. CDR3 sequence (DNA): TGTGCCAGCAGCTTCGCCGTCGGGGAGACCCAGTACTTC.

The chain uses TRBV4-1 and TRBJ2-2; D possibly corresponds to TRBD1 (6 bases). V shed 4 bases and J shed 4 bases, with 10 bases lying between them. The CDR3 runs 14 residues. CDR1 and CDR2 (germline): MGHRA, YSYEKL. The chain's CDR3 is CASSLLQGTGELFF. The CDR3 nucleotides read TGCGCCAGCAGCCTCCTACAGGGCACCGGGGAGCTGTTTTTT.

This chain uses TRBV29-1 with TRBJ2-5, with a tentative D call TRBD2 (6 bases). Germline V CDR1 and CDR2: SQVTM, ANQGSEA. Trimming took 1 base from V and 4 from J, leaving 13 bases between them. The CDR3 extends over 14 amino acids. This chain's CDR3 is CSVEGAGGPETQYF. The CDR3 DNA sequence: TGCAGCGTTGAAGGTGCCGGGGGTCCAGAGACCCAGTACTTC.

This chain links TRBV14 with TRBJ2-1, with D perhaps matching TRBD2 (5 bases). This CDR3 is built from 16 residues. The V gene's germline CDR1 is SGHDN and CDR2 FVKESK. The germline V and J ends were trimmed by 3 bases and 5 bases, with 17 bases remaining between them. As DNA, the CDR3 is TGTGCCAGCAGCCACCCAAAACTAGGAGTTGACAATGAGCAGTTCTTC. Encoded protein: CASSHPKLGVDNEQFF.

The chain combines TRBV9 with TRBJ2-3, with 9 positions matching TRBD2. CDR3 length: 16 amino acids. Germline V CDR1 and CDR2: SGDLS, YYNGEE. Losses at the gene ends were 0 bases for V and 6 bases for J; bases not matched to a gene: 8. The CDR3: CASSVVSSGSADTQYF. CDR3 DNA sequence: TGTGCCAGCAGCGTAGTGAGTAGCGGGAGCGCGGATACGCAGTATTTT.

With regard to this clone: The junction and the germline gene differ at one end; a read error may be behind it. The chain joins TRBV4-1 to TRBJ2-1; possible D gene TRBD1, 5 bases. Germline V gene sequence: CDR1 MGHRA, CDR2 YSYEKL. This CDR3 has 12 residues. DNA for the CDR3: TGTGCCAGCAGCTTCAGGGACAATGAGCAGTTCTTC. This sequence encodes CASSFRDNEQFF.

This clone is hyperexpanded by share. V usage is TRBV30 and J usage is TRBJ1-1; D is uncertain. This CDR3 comprises 11 residues. CDR1 and CDR2 (germline): GTSNPN, SVGIG (reference sequence). The V end lost 5 bases, the J end lost 1 base, and 5 bases lay between the germline ends. The CDR3 is CAWLRNTEAFF. The CDR3 DNA follows: TGTGCCTGGCTCAGGAACACTGAAGCTTTCTTT.